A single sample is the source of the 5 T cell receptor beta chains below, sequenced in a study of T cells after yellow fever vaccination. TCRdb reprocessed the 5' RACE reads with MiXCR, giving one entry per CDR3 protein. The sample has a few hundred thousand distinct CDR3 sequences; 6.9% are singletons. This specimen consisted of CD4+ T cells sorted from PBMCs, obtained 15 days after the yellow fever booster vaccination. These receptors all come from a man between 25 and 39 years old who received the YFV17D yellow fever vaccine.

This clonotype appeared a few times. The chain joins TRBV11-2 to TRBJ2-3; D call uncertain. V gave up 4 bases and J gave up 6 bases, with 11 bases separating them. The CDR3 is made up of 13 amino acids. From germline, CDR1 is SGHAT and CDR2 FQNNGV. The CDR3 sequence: CASSSSARDTQYF. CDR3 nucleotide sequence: TGTGCCAGCAGCTCCTCGGCGCGGGATACGCAGTATTTT.

The CDR3 region has the DNA TGCAGTGGTACGGGACAGGTGGAGACCCAGTACTTC. Residues: CSGTGQVETQYF. The chain has TRBV20-1 and TRBJ2-5, with TRBD1 matching 8 bases. The CDR3 spans 12 residues. In germline, CDR1 is DFQATT, CDR2 SNEGSKA (reference sequence). The trim removed 7 bases at V and 5 bases at J, leaving 6 bases unmatched.

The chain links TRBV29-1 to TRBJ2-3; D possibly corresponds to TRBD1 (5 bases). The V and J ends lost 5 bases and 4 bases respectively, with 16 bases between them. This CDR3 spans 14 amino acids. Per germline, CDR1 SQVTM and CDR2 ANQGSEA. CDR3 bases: TGCAGCGTTCCCCAGTCAGGGAAGGCAGATACGCAGTATTTT. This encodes CSVPQSGKADTQYF.

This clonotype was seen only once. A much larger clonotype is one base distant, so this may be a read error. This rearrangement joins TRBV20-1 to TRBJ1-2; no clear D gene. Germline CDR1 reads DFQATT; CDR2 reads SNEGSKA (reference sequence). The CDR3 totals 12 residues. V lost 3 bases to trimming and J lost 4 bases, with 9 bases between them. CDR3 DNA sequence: TGCAGTGCTAGTCATACAGCCTATGGCTACACCTTC. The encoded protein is CSASHTAYGYTF.

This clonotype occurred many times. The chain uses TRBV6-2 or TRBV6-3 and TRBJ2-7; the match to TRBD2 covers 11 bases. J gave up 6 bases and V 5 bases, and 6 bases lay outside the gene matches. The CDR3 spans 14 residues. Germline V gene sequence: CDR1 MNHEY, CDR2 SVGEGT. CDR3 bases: TGTGCCAGCAGTAAACTAGCGGGAGTTGGCGAGCAGTACTTC. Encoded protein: CASSKLAGVGEQYF.